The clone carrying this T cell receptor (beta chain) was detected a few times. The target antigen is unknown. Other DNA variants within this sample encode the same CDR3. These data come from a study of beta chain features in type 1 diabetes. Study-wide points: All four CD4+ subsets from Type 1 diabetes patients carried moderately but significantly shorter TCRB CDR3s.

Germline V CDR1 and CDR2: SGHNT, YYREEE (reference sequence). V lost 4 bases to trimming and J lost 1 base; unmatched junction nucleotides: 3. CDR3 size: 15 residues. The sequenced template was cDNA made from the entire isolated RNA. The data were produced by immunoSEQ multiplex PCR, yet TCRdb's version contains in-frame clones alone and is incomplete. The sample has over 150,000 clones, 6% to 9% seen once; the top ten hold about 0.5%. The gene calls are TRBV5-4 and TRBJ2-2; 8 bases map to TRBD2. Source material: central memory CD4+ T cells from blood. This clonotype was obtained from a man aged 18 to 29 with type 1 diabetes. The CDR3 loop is CASSASGGNTGELFF. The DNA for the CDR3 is TGTGCCAGCAGCGCCAGCGGGGGGAACACCGGGGAGCTGTTTTTT.